Sequencing of this T cell receptor (beta chain) was carried out in a study of human T cells and chemical hapten exposure (dated by TCRdb to about 2021). Study-level background: For sensitization, 2% DPC in acetone was applied to a 2 cm by 2 cm area of upper inner arm skin. Throughout the roughly 24-week study period, patients were also given weekly therapeutic DPC doses on the scalp. Patch tests used Finn chambers with 0.01% DPC on the upper back, scored after 6 days by International Contact Dermatitis Research Group standards. The patient cohort, mostly female, included alopecia areata with under or over 50% scalp involvement, alopecia totalis and alopecia universalis. Libraries were pooled for sequencing, and variation in per-sample TCR yields was attributed mainly to small differences in library volumes within the pool. In alopecia patients, the study followed how the peripheral blood TCR repertoire changed in vivo over primary and secondary sensitization to diphenylcyclopropenone (DPC), a hapten. Blood samples were taken from patients before sensitization (week 0) and then at 2, 6 and about 24 weeks after DPC sensitization. Approximately 30 alopecia patients provided blood for TCR sequencing at one to four time points (pre-sensitization, 2, 6 and 24 weeks). Overall results and qualifications from the work: All patients had alopecia, a presumed autoimmune disease, so their immune response might differ from that of healthy individuals. After repeated subsampling, the strength of the expansion versus patch-test correlation and the threshold at which it became significant changed. Significantly more large CDR3 similarity clusters were formed by expanded TCRs than by pre-sensitization or healthy control sets, consistent with antigen-driven responses. Patch test score correlated positively with the number of PT1 expanded TCRs, reaching significance at thresholds 8, 16 and 32 but not at 4. DPC sensitization did not change how many TCRs were above 1 in 1000 frequency, and no evidence was found of alterations in global repertoire structure.

This specimen's time point label, interpreted: patch test 2, 6 weeks after DPC sensitization. What the treatment or condition label conveys for this sample: therapeutic diphenylcyclopropenone sensitization with weekly scalp DPC. Blood at each patch-test visit was drawn before the patch test was applied. To be eligible, patients had to be aged 18 to 70, diagnosed with alopecia and judged suitable for DPC therapy, while pregnant patients were excluded. Total RNA was extracted from unfractionated whole blood collected in Tempus Blood RNA tubes. Trimming removed 5 bases from V and 0 bases from J; the gene matches leave 13 bases unexplained. Sequences MDHEN (CDR1) and SYDVKM (CDR2) are obtained from the germline V gene. CDR3 length: 19 amino acids, cysteine to phenylalanine. Of all the DNA, just the CDR3 is kept, 57 bases in frame from base 1. The library was prepared using RACE. The listed sequencing device is NextSeq 500. Library preparation attached unique molecular identifiers to individual cDNA molecules for quantitative, reproducible TCR counting. For every blood RNA sample, sequencing covered both the TCR alpha and TCR beta chains. In the original analysis: A median of around 96,000 TCRs per sample was observed, with a range of about 23,224 to 700,000. V, J and CDR3 annotation of the TCR reads was performed with the Decombinator software suite. For the PS versus PT1 abundance plots, all samples were subsampled to the same number of TCRs (28,000). Expanded TCRs were defined as absent before sensitization and observed at least eight times at the 2-week time point. Using fastp at Q25 and MiXCR, TCRdb reprocessed the public reads and kept productive beta chains. Rows with a matching CDR3 protein are joined into one entry that keeps the most common DNA and genes. The V and J calls were not made by the authors but by TCRdb's processing. This sample gives under 85,000 distinct CDR3 sequences in total; about a tenth of them show up just once. The ten largest clones add up to about 6.9% of the sample.

This clonotype has more than one count but fewer than ten. The specificity of this receptor is unknown. No much larger clone exists at a distance of one base, and base qualities are not known. The sequence derives from a woman aged 50 to 60 with alopecia areata. Some clones in this sample may be carry-over from other donors' samples. The input for sequencing was whole blood, taken in connection with sensitization to the hapten diphenylcyclopropenone (DPC). The sequence is built from TRBV28 and TRBJ1-6, and 7 junction bases match TRBD1. The DNA sequence reads TGTGCCAGCAGTGGGGACAGTCCAACCGCAAGCTCCTATAATTCACCCCTCCACTTT. Protein translation: CASSGDSPTASSYNSPLHF. Beyond the CDR3, the reference TRBV28 and TRBJ1-6 genes provide the residues; the full variable domain reads: DVKVTQSSRYLVKRTGEKVFLECVQDMDHENMFWYRQDPGLGLRLIYFSYDVKMKEKGDIPEGYSVSREKKERFSLILESASTNQTSMYLCASSGDSPTASSYNSPLHFGNGTRLTVT.